This T cell receptor beta chain is from a study of T cell responses to AZD1222 COVID-19 vaccine. Germline assignment: CDR1 MNHEY and CDR2 SVGAGI. The CDR3 spans 14 residues. V lost 6 bases and J lost 2; bases outside the gene matches: 4. The table came from immunoSEQ multiplex PCR; TCRdb's copy has only in-frame clones and leaves some out. The table includes approximately 150,000 clones, 94% detected once. General study points: Epitopes outside B.1.351 and B.1.1.7 mutated regions reportedly drew nearly half of spike TCRs. Baseline serology detected seropositivity in only a handful of AZD1222 recipients. Donors were largely white British and mainly female; clonal diversity was possibly underestimated.

Turning to this clone: Its antigen is not identified.

The sequencing used peripheral blood, collected on day 0 of AZD1222 vaccination. The TCR originated in an adult in good health. V and J are TRBV6-5 and TRBJ1-3; 7 nucleotides line up with TRBD1. The CDR3 sequence is CASRGTATGNTIYF. CDR3 nucleotide sequence: TGTGCCAGCAGGGGGACAGCGACTGGAAACACCATATATTTT.